This T cell receptor beta chain was captured in a study of cytomegalovirus exposure and HLA in healthy donors. General study results and limits: The HLA-A and HLA-B alleles of most subjects were reportedly predicted accurately from TCR beta sequences.

The CDR3 length is 13 residues. Per germline, CDR1 LNHDA and CDR2 SQIVND (reference sequence). J gave up 6 bases and V 8 bases, and 9 bases lay outside the gene matches. This clone was counted only a few times. What it binds is not known. The study ran its PCR with 60 Vbeta and 13 Jbeta primers. Only in-frame clones appear in the TCRdb table, and some are missing; sequencing was by immunoSEQ multiplex PCR. The sample yields about 110,000 clones, roughly 68% seen once. V usage is TRBV19 and J usage is TRBJ2-7; 8 bases are shared with TRBD1. The sequenced sample consisted of PBMCs. This sequence originates from a man aged 25 to 40 in good health and CMV-seropositive. This CDR3 is CASGDRGHGEQYF. CDR3 DNA sequence: TGTGCCAGTGGAGACAGGGGCCATGGCGAGCAGTACTTC.